Sequencing of this TCR beta chain was carried out in a study of T cells in Graves' hyperthyroidism and ophthalmopathy. This CDR3 contains 17 residues. The V end was cut by 0 bases, the J end by 0 bases, with 12 bases between. The germline V gene encodes CDR1 LGHDT and CDR2 YNNKEL (reference sequence). Researchers amplified the TCR beta CDR3 regions from RNA transcripts. The TCR CDR3 was amplified in a first-round RT-PCR using the HTBI primer set. TCRdb re-called the multiplex PCR reads through MiXCR, storing one row per CDR3 protein. In the table there are around 620,000 distinct CDR3 sequences, more than 13% of which are singletons. On the basis of clinical symptoms, serum thyroxine and TRAb, thyroid ultrasound and orbital computed tomography, diagnoses were made.

This rearrangement joins TRBV3-1 to TRBJ1-3; D not certain. This clonotype was sampled from a woman younger than 35 with Graves' ophthalmopathy. The source material was blood. CDR3 amino acids: CASSQDRSISSGNTIYF. Here the CDR3 DNA reads TGTGCCAGCAGCCAAGATCGATCGATTAGCTCTGGAAACACCATATATTTT. Using reference TRBV3-1 and TRBJ1-3 for the parts outside the CDR3, the full variable domain is DTAVSQTPKYLVTQMGNDKSIKCEQNLGHDTMYWYKQDSKKFLKIMFSYNNKELIINETVPNRFSPKSPDKAHLNLHINSLELGDSAVYFCASSQDRSISSGNTIYFGEGSWLTVV.